These 3 T cell receptor beta chains share one sample of origin, sequenced in a study of blood T cell repertoires in COVID-19. This table comes from immunoSEQ multiplex PCR, and its TCRdb copy is limited to in-frame clones, with some not included. The repertoire holds roughly 170,000 clones, with around 80% as singletons. Sequenced sample: PBMCs or T cells enriched from blood (not recorded which). The receptors come from a woman aged 45-60 years in a cohort exposed to, infected with or recovered from COVID-19 (not recorded which).

This clone has only a few counts. The chain is built from TRBV6-5 and TRBJ1-5, with D unclear. The CDR3 covers 13 residues. V was shortened by 9 bases and J by 7 bases, with 16 bases between the two germline ends. Looked up from germline, CDR1 is MNHEY and CDR2 is SVGAGI. CDR3 region: CASTITVWQPQHF. In nucleotides, the CDR3 is TGTGCCAGTACTATAACGGTATGGCAGCCCCAGCATTTT.

The chain employs TRBV6-1 and TRBJ2-3; tentative D call: TRBD2 (5 bases). This CDR3 contains 17 residues. Deletions cut 1 base from V and 1 base from J, with 15 bases between. Germline CDR1 is MNHNS and CDR2 is SASEGT. The CDR3 DNA reads as TGTGCCAGCAGTGAAGGCCGTAGGATGAGGGGCACAGATACGCAGTATTTT. It codes for CASSEGRRMRGTDTQYF.

The rearrangement uses TRBV5-1 and TRBJ1-4; 7 nucleotides match TRBD1. Germline assignment: CDR1 SGHRS and CDR2 YFSETQ. Trimming took 4 bases from V and 6 from J; bases not matched to a gene: 9. This CDR3 comprises 15 residues. CDR3 loop: CASSQQGSRDEKLFF. The CDR3 DNA is TGCGCCAGCAGCCAACAGGGGAGTCGAGATGAAAAACTGTTTTTT.